This entry features one T cell receptor (beta chain) sequence. As yet, its antigen is unknown. Trimming stripped 0 bases from V and 0 bases from J, with 15 bases between. Per germline, CDR1 KGHSH and CDR2 LQKENI. CDR3 length: 18 residues. TCRdb keeps only in-frame clones here, not all; method: immunoSEQ multiplex PCR. The table includes over 250,000 clones, around 90% detected once. This entry belongs to a study of cytomegalovirus exposure and HLA in healthy donors. About the research overall: The 130 or so validation repertoires, a later analysis reported, used the same platform as the 666 repertoires from the first cohort. The study's findings and limits: Clusters of TCRs from the first cohort tended to co-occur in the roughly 120 validation repertoires (as a later analysis found).

The chain links TRBV18 to TRBJ2-4; D could derive from TRBD1 or TRBD2 (5 bases each). The sequence was obtained from a woman in her thirties in good health and CMV-seropositive. The source material was PBMCs. The CDR3 is CASSPPVVGTLAKNIQYF. CDR3 DNA: TGTGCCAGCTCACCACCGGTGGTCGGGACGCTAGCCAAAAACATTCAGTACTTC.